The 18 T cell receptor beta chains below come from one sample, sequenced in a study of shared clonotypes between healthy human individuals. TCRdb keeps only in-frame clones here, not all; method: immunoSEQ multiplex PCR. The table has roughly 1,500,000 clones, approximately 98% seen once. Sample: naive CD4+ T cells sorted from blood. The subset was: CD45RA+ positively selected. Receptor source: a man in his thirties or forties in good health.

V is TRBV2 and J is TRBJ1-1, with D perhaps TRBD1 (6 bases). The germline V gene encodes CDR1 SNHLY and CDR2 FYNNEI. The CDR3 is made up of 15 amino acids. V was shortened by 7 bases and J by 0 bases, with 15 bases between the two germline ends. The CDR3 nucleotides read TGTGCCAGCATTAGGGGGGGGACACTGAACACTGAAGCTTTCTTT. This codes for CASIRGGTLNTEAFF.

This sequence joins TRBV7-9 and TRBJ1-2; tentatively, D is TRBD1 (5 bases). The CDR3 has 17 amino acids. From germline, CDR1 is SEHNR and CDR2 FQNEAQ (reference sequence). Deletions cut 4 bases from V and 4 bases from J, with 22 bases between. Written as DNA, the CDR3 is TGTGCCAGCAGCTCAGCCTCAAAGTGGGCGGGGGGCTATGGCTACACCTTC. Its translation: CASSSASKWAGGYGYTF. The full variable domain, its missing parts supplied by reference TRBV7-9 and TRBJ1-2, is DTGVSQNPRHKITKRGQNVTFRCDPISEHNRLYWYRQTLGQGPEFLTYFQNEAQLEKSRLLSDRFSAERPKGSFSTLEIQRTEQGDSAMYLCASSSASKWAGGYGYTFGSGTRLTVV.

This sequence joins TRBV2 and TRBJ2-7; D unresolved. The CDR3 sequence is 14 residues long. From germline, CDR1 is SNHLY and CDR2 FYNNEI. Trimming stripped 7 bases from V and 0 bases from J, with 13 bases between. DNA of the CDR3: TGTGCCAGCAAGCCCAGTTGGAGCTCCTACGAGCAGTACTTC. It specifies CASKPSWSSYEQYF.

CDR3 sequence: CASSVPRTASTDTQYF. The CDR3 nucleotides read TGTGCCAGCAGCGTGCCAAGGACAGCTAGCACAGATACGCAGTATTTT. The chain carries TRBV9 and TRBJ2-3, with D perhaps matching TRBD1 (6 bases). The germline gives CDR1 SGDLS, CDR2 YYNGEE. V lost 2 bases, J lost 0 bases, and 13 bases lay in between. The CDR3 runs to 16 residues.

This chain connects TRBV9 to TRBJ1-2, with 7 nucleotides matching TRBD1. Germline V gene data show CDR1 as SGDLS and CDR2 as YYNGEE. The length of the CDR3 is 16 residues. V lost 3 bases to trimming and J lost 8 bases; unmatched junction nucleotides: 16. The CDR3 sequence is CASSAAGRQGRNGYTF. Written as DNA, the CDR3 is TGTGCCAGCAGCGCCGCGGGAAGACAGGGAAGGAACGGCTACACCTTC. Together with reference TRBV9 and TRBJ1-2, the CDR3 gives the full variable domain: DSGVTQTPKHLITATGQRVTLRCSPRSGDLSVYWYQQSLDQGLQFLIQYYNGEERAKGNILERFSAQQFPDLHSELNLSSLELGDSALYFCASSAAGRQGRNGYTFGSGTRLTVV.

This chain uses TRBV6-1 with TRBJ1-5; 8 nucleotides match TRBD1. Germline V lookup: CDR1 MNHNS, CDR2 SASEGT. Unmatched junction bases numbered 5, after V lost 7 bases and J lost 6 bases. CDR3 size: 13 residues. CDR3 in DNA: TGTGCCAGCACACAGGGGGGGGGTCAGCCCCAGCATTTT. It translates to CASTQGGGQPQHF.

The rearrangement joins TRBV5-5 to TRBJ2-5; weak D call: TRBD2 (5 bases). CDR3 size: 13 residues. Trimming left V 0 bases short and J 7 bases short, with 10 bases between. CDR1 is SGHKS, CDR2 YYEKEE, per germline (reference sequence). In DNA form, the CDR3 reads TGTGCCAGCAGCTTGGAGAGGGTCCGGACCCAGTACTTC. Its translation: CASSLERVRTQYF.

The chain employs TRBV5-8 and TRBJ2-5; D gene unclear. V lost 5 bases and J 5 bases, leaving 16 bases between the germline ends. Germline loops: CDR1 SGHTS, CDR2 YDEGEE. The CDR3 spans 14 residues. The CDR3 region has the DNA TGTGCCAGCAGTACTTTTACCGTGACTGAGACCCAGTACTTC. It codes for CASSTFTVTETQYF.

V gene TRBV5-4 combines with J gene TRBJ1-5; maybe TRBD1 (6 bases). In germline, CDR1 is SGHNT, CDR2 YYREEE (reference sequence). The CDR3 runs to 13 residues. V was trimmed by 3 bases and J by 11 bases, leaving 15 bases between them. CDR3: CASSSQGFGTQHF. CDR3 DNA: TGTGCCAGCAGCTCCCAGGGGTTTGGGACCCAGCATTTT.

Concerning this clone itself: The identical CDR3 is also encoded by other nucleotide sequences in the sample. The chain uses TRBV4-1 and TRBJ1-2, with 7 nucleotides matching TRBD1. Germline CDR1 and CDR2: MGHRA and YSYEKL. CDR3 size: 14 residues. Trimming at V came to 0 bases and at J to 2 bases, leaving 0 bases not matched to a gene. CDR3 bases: TGCGCCAGCAGCCAAGAGACAGGGAACTATGGCTACACCTTC. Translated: CASSQETGNYGYTF.

The CDR3 reads CASSEVRVGTQYF. For the CDR3, the DNA is TGTGCCAGCAGTGAAGTCAGGGTGGGGACCCAGTACTTC. This rearrangement joins TRBV6-1 to TRBJ2-5, with D perhaps matching TRBD1 (5 bases). The CDR3 has 13 amino acids. The V gene's germline CDR1 is MNHNS and CDR2 SASEGT. Trimming removed 1 base from V and 7 bases from J, with 10 bases in between.

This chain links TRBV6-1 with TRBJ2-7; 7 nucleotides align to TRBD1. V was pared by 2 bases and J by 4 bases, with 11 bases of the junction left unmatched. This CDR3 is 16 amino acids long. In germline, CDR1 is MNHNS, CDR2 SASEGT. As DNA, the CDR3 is TGTGCCAGCAGTGAATTGTATGGGCAGGGGGTATACGAGCAGTACTTC. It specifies CASSELYGQGVYEQYF.

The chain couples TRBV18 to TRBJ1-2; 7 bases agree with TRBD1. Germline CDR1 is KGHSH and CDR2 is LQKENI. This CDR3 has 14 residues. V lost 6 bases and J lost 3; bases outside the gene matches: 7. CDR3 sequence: CASSKTGMDYGYTF. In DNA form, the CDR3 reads TGTGCCAGCTCCAAGACAGGGATGGACTATGGCTACACCTTC.

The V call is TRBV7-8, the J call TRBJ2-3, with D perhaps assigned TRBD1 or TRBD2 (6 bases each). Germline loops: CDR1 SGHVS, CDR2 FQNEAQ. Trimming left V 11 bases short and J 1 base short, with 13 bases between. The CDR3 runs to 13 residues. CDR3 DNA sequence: TGTGCCGGGGGGCGGGGAGGCACAGATACGCAGTATTTT. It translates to CAGGRGGTDTQYF.

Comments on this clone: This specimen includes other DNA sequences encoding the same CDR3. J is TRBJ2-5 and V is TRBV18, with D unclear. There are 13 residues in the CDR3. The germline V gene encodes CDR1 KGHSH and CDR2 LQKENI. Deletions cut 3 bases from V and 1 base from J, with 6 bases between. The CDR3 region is CASSPIRQETQYF. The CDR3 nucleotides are TGTGCCAGCTCACCCATACGCCAAGAGACCCAGTACTTC.

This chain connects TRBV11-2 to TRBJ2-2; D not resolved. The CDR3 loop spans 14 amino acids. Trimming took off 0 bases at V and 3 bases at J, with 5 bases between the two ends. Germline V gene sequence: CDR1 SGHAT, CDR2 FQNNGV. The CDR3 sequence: CASSLERYTGELFF. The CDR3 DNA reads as TGTGCCAGCAGCTTAGAGAGATACACCGGGGAGCTGTTTTTT.

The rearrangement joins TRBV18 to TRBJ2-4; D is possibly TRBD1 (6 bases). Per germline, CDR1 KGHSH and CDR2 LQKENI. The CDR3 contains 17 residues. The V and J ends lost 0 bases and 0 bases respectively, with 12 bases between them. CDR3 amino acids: CASSPPRDTLAKNIQYF. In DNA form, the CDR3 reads TGTGCCAGCTCACCACCCCGGGACACACTAGCCAAAAACATTCAGTACTTC.

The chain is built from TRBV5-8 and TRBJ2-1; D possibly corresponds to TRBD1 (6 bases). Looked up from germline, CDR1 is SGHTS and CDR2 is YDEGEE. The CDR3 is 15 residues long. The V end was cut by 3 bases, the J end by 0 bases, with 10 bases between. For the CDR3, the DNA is TGTGCCAGCAGCTGGGGACACGGCTCCTACAATGAGCAGTTCTTC. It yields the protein CASSWGHGSYNEQFF.